This note documents a single TCR beta chain sequence. No antigen is known for it. These data belong to a study of shared clonotypes between healthy human individuals. Study-level points and caveats: When naive CD4 clonotypes were compared across several donors, roughly 4.9% were shared. Sequencing depth was expected to influence donor clonotype sharing.

Genomic DNA of each subset was evenly split across several immunoSEQ plates. Original data processing: Filtering was not the same, since immunoSEQ gave junction-only sequences without quality scores. Only in-frame clones appear in the TCRdb table, and some are missing; sequencing was by immunoSEQ multiplex PCR. V, J and clone size were drawn from that table, and D and trimming were deduced from the DNA. The sample records 950,000 to 1,100,000 clones, 60% to 80% being singletons. Germline V gene sequence: CDR1 WNHNN, CDR2 SYGVQD (reference sequence). CDR3 length: 14 amino acids. V was pared by 5 bases and J by 2 bases, with 12 bases between.

The chain joins TRBV10-1 to TRBJ2-5; no clear D gene. This TCR came from a man between 18 and 29 years old in good health. Sequences were obtained from memory CD4+ T cells sorted from blood. Subset described: CD45RA-negative fraction. The CDR3 nucleotides are TGCGCCAGCAGTTTACGGGCCAGGCAAGAGACCCAGTACTTC. It yields the protein CASSLRARQETQYF.